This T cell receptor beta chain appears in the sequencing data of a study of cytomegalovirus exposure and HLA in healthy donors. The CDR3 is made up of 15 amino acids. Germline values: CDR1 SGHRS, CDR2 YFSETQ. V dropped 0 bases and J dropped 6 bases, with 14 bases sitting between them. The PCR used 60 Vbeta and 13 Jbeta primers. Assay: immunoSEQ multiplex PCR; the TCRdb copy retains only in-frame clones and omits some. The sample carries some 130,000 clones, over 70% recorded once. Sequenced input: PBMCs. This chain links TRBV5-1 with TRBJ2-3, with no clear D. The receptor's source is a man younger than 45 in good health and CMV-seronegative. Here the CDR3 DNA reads TGCGCCAGCAGCTTGGCCCGGGTTAGCTTGGATACGCAGTATTTT. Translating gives CASSLARVSLDTQYF.